Following are 27 T cell receptor beta chains from one sample sequenced in a study of T-cell memory formation after mild COVID-19. Using its own MiXCR run on the 5' RACE reads, TCRdb lists one record per CDR3 protein. This sample carries roughly 620,000 distinct CDR3 sequences, roughly 18% of them seen once, and the ten largest clones take about 11%. Sequencing used PBMCs or a T cell subset sorted from them (not recorded which). The receptors here all came from an adult woman who had mild COVID-19 (a few samples of this study predate the infection). Cell type and time point are not known.

This chain joins TRBV12-3 or TRBV12-4 and TRBJ2-3; D perhaps matches TRBD2 (7 bases). The CDR3 contains 15 residues. V lost 1 base and J lost 4, with 12 bases in between. The CDR3 bases are TGTGCCAGCAGTTTAGTGCGGGGGCGACCAGATACGCAGTATTTT. It translates to CASSLVRGRPDTQYF.

This clonotype was counted ten times or more. V usage is TRBV6-5 and J usage is TRBJ2-2; D is undetermined. CDR3 length equals 14 residues. Germline loops: CDR1 MNHEY, CDR2 SVGAGI. The ends were cut back, 7 bases at V and 2 bases at J, with 11 bases in the middle. The CDR3 DNA reads TGTGCCAGCAAAGTACGGAGAAACACCGGGGAGCTGTTTTTT. It translates to CASKVRRNTGELFF.

The V call is TRBV30, the J call TRBJ2-3; D is unclear. CDR3 length equals 15 residues. Between the trimmed V and J ends, which lost 1 base and 6 bases, there was a span of 17 bases. CDR1 is GTSNPN, CDR2 SVGIG, per germline (reference sequence). CDR3 protein: CAWSDLTAVRDTQYF. DNA of the CDR3: TGTGCCTGGAGTGACCTGACGGCAGTAAGGGATACGCAGTATTTT.

This clonotype appeared a few times. CDR3 sequence (DNA): TGTGCCACCGCAGAGAGTACGGTGAGGGATTCACCCCTCCACTTT. Its translation: CATAESTVRDSPLHF. This rearrangement joins TRBV10-3 to TRBJ1-6; D gene unclear. V lost 10 bases and J 8 bases, leaving 21 bases between the germline ends. The germline V gene has CDR1 ENHRY and CDR2 SYGVKD. CDR3 length: 15 amino acids.

Worth noting for this clonotype: The junction shows a germline mismatch at one end, possibly a read error. The chain links TRBV7-7 to TRBJ2-5; D ambiguous. Per germline, CDR1 SSHAT and CDR2 FNYEAQ (reference sequence). The CDR3 totals 14 residues. The CDR3 sequence is CASSLDLGSETQYF. Here the CDR3 DNA reads TGTGCTAGCAGCTTAGATTTGGGATCGGAGACCCAGTACTTC.

This rearrangement joins TRBV11-1 to TRBJ2-4; 9 bases line up with TRBD2. The CDR3 runs 18 residues. J gave up 3 bases and V 2 bases, and 11 bases lay outside the gene matches. Per the germline V gene, CDR1 is SGHAT and CDR2 is FQDESV (reference sequence). The CDR3 loop reads CASSLRAPGLAGKNIQYF. The CDR3 nucleotides are TGTGCCAGCAGCTTACGAGCACCGGGACTAGCTGGCAAAAACATTCAGTACTTC.

The chain carries TRBV9 and TRBJ2-2, with no clear D. V was trimmed by 3 bases and J by 1 base, leaving 4 bases between them. From germline, CDR1 is SGDLS and CDR2 YYNGEE. The CDR3 covers 13 residues. The CDR3 nucleotides are TGTGCCAGCAGCGCCTTGAACACCGGGGAGCTGTTTTTT. Protein sequence: CASSALNTGELFF.

V usage is TRBV5-1 and J usage is TRBJ2-7; 9 bases match TRBD1. The V and J ends lost 4 bases and 5 bases, in that order; junction bases with no gene match: 4. Looked up from germline, CDR1 is SGHRS and CDR2 is YFSETQ. The CDR3 is made up of 13 amino acids. Here the CDR3 reads CASSVDRGDEQYF. CDR3 sequence (DNA): TGCGCCAGCAGCGTGGACAGGGGCGACGAGCAGTACTTC.

In this sample, this clonotype turned up a few times. This rearrangement joins TRBV25-1 to TRBJ2-2; D is tentatively TRBD1 or TRBD2 (5 bases each). Per the germline V gene, CDR1 is MGHDK and CDR2 is SYGVNS. This CDR3 is built from 14 residues. Trimming stripped 6 bases from V and 3 bases from J, with 11 bases between. CDR3 DNA sequence: TGTGCCAGCAGCTCCGGGACGTACACCGGGGAGCTGTTTTTT. The encoded protein is CASSSGTYTGELFF.

This chain links TRBV30 with TRBJ2-3; 11 bases are shared with TRBD2. CDR3 length equals 16 residues. V lost 4 bases and J lost 2; bases outside the gene matches: 8. The germline V gene encodes CDR1 GTSNPN and CDR2 SVGIG (reference sequence). CDR3 loop: CAWTPGLADLTDTQYF. The CDR3 DNA reads TGTGCCTGGACACCGGGACTAGCGGACCTCACAGATACGCAGTATTTT. Full variable domain (remainder filled in from reference TRBV30 and TRBJ2-3): SQTIHQWPATLVQPVGSPLSLECTVEGTSNPNLYWYRQAAGRGLQLLFYSVGIGQISSEVPQNLSASRPQDRQFILSSKKLLLSDSGFYLCAWTPGLADLTDTQYFGPGTRLTVL.

The rearrangement uses TRBV20-1 and TRBJ1-1, with no clear D. Trimming stripped 1 base from V and 1 base from J, with 10 bases between. There are 14 residues in the CDR3. Germline CDR1 is DFQATT and CDR2 is SNEGSKA (reference sequence). As DNA, the CDR3 is TGCAGTGCTAGAGTCGTTGGTTCGAACACTGAAGCTTTCTTT. It is translated as CSARVVGSNTEAFF.

CDR3 bases: TGTGCCAGCTCACCCTTCCAGCGCCTTCGCACAGATACGCAGTATTTT. The encoded protein is CASSPFQRLRTDTQYF. J is TRBJ2-3 and V is TRBV18; D is uncertain. The CDR3 covers 16 residues. The germline V gene encodes CDR1 KGHSH and CDR2 LQKENI. Deletions cut 3 bases from V and 1 base from J, with 14 bases between.

This clonotype was seen a handful of times. The V and J genes are TRBV7-3 and TRBJ2-7; 8 bases line up with TRBD2. The CDR3 has 15 amino acids. Germline lookup yields CDR1 SGHTA and CDR2 FQGTGA. The ends lost 0 bases at V and 0 bases at J; junction bases unmatched: 1. CDR3 bases: TGTGCCAGCAGCTTAACCGGGAGGGCCTCCTACGAGCAGTACTTC. Protein product: CASSLTGRASYEQYF.

This clonotype was seen more than once but under ten times. This sequence joins TRBV25-1 and TRBJ2-7, with D possibly TRBD2 on 5 matching bases. Per germline, CDR1 MGHDK and CDR2 SYGVNS. This CDR3 has 14 amino acids. Deletions cut 2 bases from V and 2 bases from J, with 10 bases between. DNA for the CDR3: TGTGCCAGCAGTGAAAGCGGAGCTGCCTACGAGCAGTACTTC. Residues: CASSESGAAYEQYF.

V is TRBV7-3 and J is TRBJ2-3; 9 nucleotides agree with TRBD2. J lost 5 bases, V lost 3 bases, and 9 bases had no gene match. The CDR3 is made up of 16 amino acids. Germline V CDR1 and CDR2: SGHTA, FQGTGA. CDR3 sequence: CASSFEGGRARDTQYF. CDR3 nucleotides: TGTGCCAGCAGCTTCGAGGGCGGGAGGGCAAGAGATACGCAGTATTTT.

This clonotype appeared many times. The CDR3 bases are TGTGCCAGCAGTGACTCTGGGACTAGTCATATAAGTGAGCAGTTCTTC. This gives the protein CASSDSGTSHISEQFF. V is TRBV6-4 and J is TRBJ2-1; the match to TRBD2 covers 8 bases. The CDR3 has 16 residues. Germline CDR1 MRHNA, CDR2 SNTAGT. V lost 0 bases to trimming and J lost 9 bases; unmatched junction nucleotides: 10.

V gene TRBV7-9 combines with J gene TRBJ2-1, with 12 bases identical to TRBD2. With V trimmed by 7 bases and J by 7 bases, 5 bases remained unmatched. The CDR3 spans 14 residues. CDR1 and CDR2 from the germline V gene are SEHNR and FQNEAQ (reference sequence). CDR3 in amino acids: CASTITSGRNEQFF. The CDR3 coding sequence is TGTGCCAGCACCATCACTAGCGGGAGGAATGAGCAGTTCTTC.

This clonotype came up many times. V and J are TRBV29-1 and TRBJ2-1; 10 bases align to TRBD2. Germline V gene sequence: CDR1 SQVTM, CDR2 ANQGSEA. V shed 7 bases, J shed 7 bases, and the junction held 10 bases outside the gene matches. CDR3 length equals 14 residues. Here the CDR3 DNA reads TGCAGCGGGAGGATAGCGGGAGGTAGGAATGAGCAGTTCTTC. This gives the protein CSGRIAGGRNEQFF.

This clonotype was found a few times. This sequence joins TRBV5-1 and TRBJ1-1, with D unclear. Trimming left V 0 bases short and J 0 bases short, with 9 bases between. CDR1 is SGHRS and CDR2 is YFSETQ in the germline V gene. The CDR3 loop spans 15 amino acids. In DNA, the CDR3 is TGCGCCAGCAGCTTGGTGCCCGACATGAACACTGAAGCTTTCTTT. Protein sequence: CASSLVPDMNTEAFF. Looking up the rest from reference TRBV5-1 and TRBJ1-1 gives the full variable domain: KAGVTQTPRYLIKTRGQQVTLSCSPISGHRSVSWYQQTPGQGLQFLFEYFSETQRNKGNFPGRFSGRQFSNSRSEMNVSTLELGDSALYLCASSLVPDMNTEAFFGQGTRLTVV.

The chain combines TRBV30 with TRBJ1-1, with unresolved D. Germline values: CDR1 GTSNPN, CDR2 SVGIG (reference sequence). CDR3 length: 14 amino acids. Trimming took 0 bases from V and 11 from J, leaving 19 bases between them. The DNA for the CDR3 is TGTGCCTGGAGTGTCGGAGGGTTAACGTTGAAGGCTTTCTTT. Amino acid sequence: CAWSVGGLTLKAFF.

Remarks on this clonotype: At one of its ends the junction is not consistent with the germline gene, which may arise from a read error. V and J are TRBV7-7 and TRBJ2-3; the D gene is possibly TRBD2 (8 bases). Germline loops: CDR1 SSHAT, CDR2 FNYEAQ (reference sequence). This CDR3 contains 16 residues. The CDR3 DNA reads TGTGCTAGCATCCCATTAGCGGGACAGAGCACAGATACGCAGTATTTT. Translating gives CASIPLAGQSTDTQYF.

The chain couples TRBV20-1 to TRBJ2-4; the match to TRBD2 covers 8 bases. Trimming removed 3 bases from V and 1 base from J; junction bases left unmatched: 14. The CDR3 contains 18 residues. Germline lookup yields CDR1 DFQATT and CDR2 SNEGSKA (reference sequence). The CDR3 DNA is TGCAGTGCTAGCCAGGGTAGCGGGGCGGGGGCGGCCAAAAACATTCAGTACTTC. Amino acids: CSASQGSGAGAAKNIQYF.

This clonotype was recorded a few times. This CDR3 is CASSHPGTSGRIPYEQYF. In DNA form, the CDR3 reads TGCGCCAGCAGTCACCCCGGGACTAGCGGGAGAATCCCCTACGAGCAGTACTTC. The chain has TRBV23-1 and TRBJ2-7; 14 nucleotides agree with TRBD2. TRBV23-1 is an ORF for which the function is uncertain. V was clipped by 3 bases and J by 2 bases; unmatched bases: 9. This CDR3 contains 18 residues.

This clonotype was picked up a small number of times. This chain joins TRBV5-1 and TRBJ2-5; no clear D gene. V gave up 2 bases and J gave up 9 bases, with 20 bases separating them. CDR1 is SGHRS and CDR2 is YFSETQ in the germline V gene. The CDR3 is made up of 15 amino acids. CDR3 region: CASSLPNSEADAQYF. CDR3 DNA sequence: TGCGCCAGCAGCTTACCGAACAGTGAGGCCGATGCCCAGTACTTC.

This clonotype occurred a few times. The V gene is TRBV24-1, the J gene TRBJ2-7, with D possibly matching TRBD1 (5 bases). The V and J ends lost 8 bases and 4 bases respectively, with 14 bases between them. From germline, CDR1 is KGHDR and CDR2 SFDVKD. The CDR3 loop spans 13 amino acids. The CDR3 bases are TGTGCCACCATTAGGAAGGGGTGGTACGAGCAGTACTTC. Encoded protein: CATIRKGWYEQYF.

The chain combines TRBV24-1 with TRBJ2-1; the D is unclear. CDR1 and CDR2 (germline): KGHDR, SFDVKD. V was shortened by 4 bases and J by 0 bases, with 6 bases between the two germline ends. CDR3 length equals 14 residues. CDR3 loop: CATSDLSSYNEQFF. CDR3 coding DNA: TGTGCCACCAGTGACCTGAGCTCCTACAATGAGCAGTTCTTC.

The chain combines TRBV4-1 with TRBJ1-1; D is ambiguous. V was shortened by 3 bases and J by 3 bases, with 11 bases between the two germline ends. This CDR3 is 14 amino acids long. Looked up from germline, CDR1 is MGHRA and CDR2 is YSYEKL. The CDR3: CASSQARADTEAFF. The DNA for the CDR3 is TGCGCCAGCAGCCAGGCACGGGCTGACACTGAAGCTTTCTTT.